This TCR beta chain is drawn from a study of blood T cells in healthy people across ages. The authors ran a second PCR of about 6 to 12 cycles using a sample-barcoded 5' primer and a J-beta primer mix. Using its own MiXCR run on the 5' RACE reads, TCRdb lists one record per CDR3 protein. The table records just under 900,000 distinct CDR3 sequences, 25% to 35% of them present only once. V lost 3 bases and J lost 4; bases outside the gene matches: 10. This CDR3 has 17 amino acids. Germline V gene data show CDR1 as SGDLS and CDR2 as YYNGEE. On this clonotype itself: Given a much more abundant clone one base away, this may be a read error.

The rearrangement links TRBV9 to TRBJ2-1; 10 nucleotides match TRBD2. The TCR was taken from an elderly woman in good health. The material sequenced was blood. The CDR3 loop reads CASSGHTSGGAYNEQFF. The CDR3 DNA is TGTGCCAGCAGCGGACACACAAGCGGGGGGGCTTACAATGAGCAGTTCTTC.